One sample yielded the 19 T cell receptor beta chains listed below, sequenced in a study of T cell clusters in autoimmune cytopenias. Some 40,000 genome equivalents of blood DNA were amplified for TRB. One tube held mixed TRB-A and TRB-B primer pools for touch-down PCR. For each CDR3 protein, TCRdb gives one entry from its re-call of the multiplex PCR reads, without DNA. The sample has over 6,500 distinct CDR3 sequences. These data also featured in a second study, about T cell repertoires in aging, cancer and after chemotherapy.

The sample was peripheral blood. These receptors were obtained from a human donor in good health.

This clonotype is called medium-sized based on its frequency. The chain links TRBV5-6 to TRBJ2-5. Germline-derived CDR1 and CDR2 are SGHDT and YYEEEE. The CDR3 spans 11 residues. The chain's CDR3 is CASSSKETQYF.

The CDR3 spells CAWGTGNGGIQYF. The chain has TRBV30 and TRBJ2-4; TCRdb's D call, TRBD1, is unchecked because there is no DNA. Germline V gene sequence: CDR1 GTSNPN, CDR2 SVGIG (reference sequence). This CDR3 spans 13 amino acids.

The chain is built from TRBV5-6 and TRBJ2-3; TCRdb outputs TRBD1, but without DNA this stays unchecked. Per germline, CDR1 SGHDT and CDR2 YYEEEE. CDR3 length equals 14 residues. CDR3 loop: CASSLGQSTDTQYF.

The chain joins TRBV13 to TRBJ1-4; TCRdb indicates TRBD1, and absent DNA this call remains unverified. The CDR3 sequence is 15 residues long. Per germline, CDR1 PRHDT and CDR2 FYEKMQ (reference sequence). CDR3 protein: CASSLRAGADEKLFF.

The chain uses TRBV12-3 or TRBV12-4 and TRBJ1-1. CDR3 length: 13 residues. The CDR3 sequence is CASSLAMNTEAFF.

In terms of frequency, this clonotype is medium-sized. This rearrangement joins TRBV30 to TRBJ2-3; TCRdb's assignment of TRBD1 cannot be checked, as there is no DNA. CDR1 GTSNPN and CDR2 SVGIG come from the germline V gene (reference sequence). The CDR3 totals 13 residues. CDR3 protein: CALSGVSTDTQYF. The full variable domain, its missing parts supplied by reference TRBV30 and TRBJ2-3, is SQTIHQWPATLVQPVGSPLSLECTVEGTSNPNLYWYRQAAGRGLQLLFYSVGIGQISSEVPQNLSASRPQDRQFILSSKKLLLSDSGFYLCALSGVSTDTQYFGPGTRLTVL.

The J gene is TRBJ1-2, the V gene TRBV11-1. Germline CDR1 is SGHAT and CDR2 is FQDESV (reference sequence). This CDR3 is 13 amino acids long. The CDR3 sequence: CASSLMRNYGYTF.

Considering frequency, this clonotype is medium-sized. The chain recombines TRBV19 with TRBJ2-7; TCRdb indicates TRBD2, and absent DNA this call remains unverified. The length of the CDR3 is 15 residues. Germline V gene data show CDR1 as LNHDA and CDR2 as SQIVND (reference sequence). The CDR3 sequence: CASSMSGGLNYEQYF.

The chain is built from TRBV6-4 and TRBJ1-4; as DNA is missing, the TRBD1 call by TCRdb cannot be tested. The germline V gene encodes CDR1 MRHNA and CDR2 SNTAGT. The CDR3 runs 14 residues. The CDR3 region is CASSVGTGSEKLFF.

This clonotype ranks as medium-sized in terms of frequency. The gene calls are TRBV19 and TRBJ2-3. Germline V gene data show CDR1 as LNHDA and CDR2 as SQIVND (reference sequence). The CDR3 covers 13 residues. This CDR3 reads CASSYGAADTQYF. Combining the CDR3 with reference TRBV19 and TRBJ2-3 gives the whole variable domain DGGITQSPKYLFRKEGQNVTLSCEQNLNHDAMYWYRQDPGQGLRLIYYSQIVNDFQKGDIAEGYSVSREKKESFPLTVTSAQKNPTAFYLCASSYGAADTQYFGPGTRLTVL.

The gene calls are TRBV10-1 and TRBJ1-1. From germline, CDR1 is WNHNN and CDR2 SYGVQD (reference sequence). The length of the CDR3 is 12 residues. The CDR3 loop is CASSALGSEAFF.

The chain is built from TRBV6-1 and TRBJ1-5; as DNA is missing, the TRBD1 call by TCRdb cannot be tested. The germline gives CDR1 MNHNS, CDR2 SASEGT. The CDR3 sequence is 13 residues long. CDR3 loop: CASRTRGGQPQHF.

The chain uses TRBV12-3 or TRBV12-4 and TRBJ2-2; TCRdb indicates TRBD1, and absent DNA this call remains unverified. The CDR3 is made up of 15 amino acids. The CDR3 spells CASRYQAGATGELFF.

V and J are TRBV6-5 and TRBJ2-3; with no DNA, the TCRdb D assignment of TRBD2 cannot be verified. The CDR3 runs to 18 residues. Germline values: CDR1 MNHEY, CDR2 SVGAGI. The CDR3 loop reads CASTRGTSGGVLTDTQYF.

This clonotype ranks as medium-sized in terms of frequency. CDR3 loop: CASSVDGDSYEQYF. This sequence joins TRBV6-5 and TRBJ2-7. This CDR3 has 14 residues. Per the germline V gene, CDR1 is MNHEY and CDR2 is SVGAGI.

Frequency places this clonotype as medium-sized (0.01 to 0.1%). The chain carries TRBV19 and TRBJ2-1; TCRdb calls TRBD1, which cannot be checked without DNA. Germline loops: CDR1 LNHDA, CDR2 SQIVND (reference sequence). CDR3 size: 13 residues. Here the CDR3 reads CASSRGHLNEQFF.

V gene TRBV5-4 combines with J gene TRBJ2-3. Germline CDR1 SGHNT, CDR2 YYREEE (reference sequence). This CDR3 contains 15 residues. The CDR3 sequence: CASSFRLTSTDTQYF.

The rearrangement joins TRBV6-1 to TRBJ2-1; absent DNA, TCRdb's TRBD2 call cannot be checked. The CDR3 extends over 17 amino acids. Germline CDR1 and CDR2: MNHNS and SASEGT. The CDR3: CASSEARGTSSYNEQFF.

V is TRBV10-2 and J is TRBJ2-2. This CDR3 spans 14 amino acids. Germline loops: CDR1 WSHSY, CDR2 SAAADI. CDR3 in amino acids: CASSQSKNTGELFF.